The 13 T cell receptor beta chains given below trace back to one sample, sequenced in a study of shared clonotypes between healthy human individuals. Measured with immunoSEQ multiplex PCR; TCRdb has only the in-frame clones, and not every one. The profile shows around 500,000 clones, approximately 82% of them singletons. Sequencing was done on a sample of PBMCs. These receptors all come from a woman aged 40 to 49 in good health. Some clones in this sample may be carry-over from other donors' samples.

The chain's CDR3 is CASSPVLQADTQYF. DNA for the CDR3: TGCGCCAGCAGCCCCGTCCTGCAGGCAGATACGCAGTATTTT. The chain links TRBV5-1 to TRBJ2-3, with unresolved D. Germline assignment: CDR1 SGHRS and CDR2 YFSETQ. This CDR3 is built from 14 residues. Trimming stripped 4 bases from V and 4 bases from J, with 13 bases between.

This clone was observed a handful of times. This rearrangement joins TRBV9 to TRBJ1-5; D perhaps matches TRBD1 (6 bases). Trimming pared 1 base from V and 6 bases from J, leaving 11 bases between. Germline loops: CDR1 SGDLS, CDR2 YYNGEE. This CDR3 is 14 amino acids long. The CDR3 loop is CASSVTGSGQPQHF. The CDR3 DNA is TGTGCCAGCAGCGTAACAGGGTCGGGTCAGCCCCAGCATTTT.

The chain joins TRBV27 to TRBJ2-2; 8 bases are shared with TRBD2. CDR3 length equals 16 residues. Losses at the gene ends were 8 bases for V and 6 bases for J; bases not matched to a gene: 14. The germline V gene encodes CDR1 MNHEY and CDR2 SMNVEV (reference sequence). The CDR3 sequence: CASYWDGRAVAGELFF. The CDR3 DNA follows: TGTGCCAGCTACTGGGACGGGAGGGCAGTGGCCGGGGAGCTGTTTTTT.

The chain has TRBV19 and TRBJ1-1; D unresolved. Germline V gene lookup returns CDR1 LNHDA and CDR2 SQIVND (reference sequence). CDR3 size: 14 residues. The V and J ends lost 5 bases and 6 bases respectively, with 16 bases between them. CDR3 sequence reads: CASSLGERSPEAFF. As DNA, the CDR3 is TGTGCCAGTAGTCTTGGGGAACGGAGCCCTGAAGCTTTCTTT.

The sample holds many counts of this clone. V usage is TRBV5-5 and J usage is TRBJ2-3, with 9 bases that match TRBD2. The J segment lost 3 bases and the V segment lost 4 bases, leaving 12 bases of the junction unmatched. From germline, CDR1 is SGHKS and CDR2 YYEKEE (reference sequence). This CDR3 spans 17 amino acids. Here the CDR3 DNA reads TGTGCCAGCAGCCAGGGGGTAGCGGGAGCTTGGACAGATACGCAGTATTTT. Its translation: CASSQGVAGAWTDTQYF.

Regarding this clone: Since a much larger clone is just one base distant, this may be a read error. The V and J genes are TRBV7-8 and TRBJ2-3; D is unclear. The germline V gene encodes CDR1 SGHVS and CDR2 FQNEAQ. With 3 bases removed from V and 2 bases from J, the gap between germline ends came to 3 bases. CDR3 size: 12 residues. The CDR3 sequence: CASSFYTDTQYF. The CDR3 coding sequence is TGTGCCAGCAGCTTTTACACAGATACGCAGTATTTT.

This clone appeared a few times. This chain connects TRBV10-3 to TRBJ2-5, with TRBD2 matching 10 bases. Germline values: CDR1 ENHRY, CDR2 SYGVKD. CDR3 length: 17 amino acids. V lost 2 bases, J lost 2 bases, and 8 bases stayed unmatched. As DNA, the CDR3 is TGTGCCATCAGTGAGGGGCTAGCGGGAGTGGAACAAGAGACCCAGTACTTC. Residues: CAISEGLAGVEQETQYF.

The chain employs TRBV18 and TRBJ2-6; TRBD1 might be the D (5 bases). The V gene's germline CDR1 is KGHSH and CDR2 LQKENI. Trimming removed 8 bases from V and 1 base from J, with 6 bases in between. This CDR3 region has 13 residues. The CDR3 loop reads CASRQSGANVLTF. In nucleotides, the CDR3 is TGTGCCAGCCGACAGTCTGGGGCCAACGTCCTGACTTTC.

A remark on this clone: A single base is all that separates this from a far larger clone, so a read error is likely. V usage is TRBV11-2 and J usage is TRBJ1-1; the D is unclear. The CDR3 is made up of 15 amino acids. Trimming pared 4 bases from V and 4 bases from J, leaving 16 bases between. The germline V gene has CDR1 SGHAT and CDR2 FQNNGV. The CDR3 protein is CASSSSSHLSTEAFF. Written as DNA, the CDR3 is TGTGCCAGCAGCTCAAGTAGTCACTTAAGCACTGAAGCTTTCTTT.

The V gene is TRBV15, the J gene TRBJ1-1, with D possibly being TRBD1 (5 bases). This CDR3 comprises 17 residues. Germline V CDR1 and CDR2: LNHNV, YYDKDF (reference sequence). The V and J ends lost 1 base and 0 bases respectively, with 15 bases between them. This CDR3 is CATSRVRSRGLNTEAFF. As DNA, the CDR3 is TGTGCCACCAGCAGAGTCCGCTCCCGGGGACTGAACACTGAAGCTTTCTTT.

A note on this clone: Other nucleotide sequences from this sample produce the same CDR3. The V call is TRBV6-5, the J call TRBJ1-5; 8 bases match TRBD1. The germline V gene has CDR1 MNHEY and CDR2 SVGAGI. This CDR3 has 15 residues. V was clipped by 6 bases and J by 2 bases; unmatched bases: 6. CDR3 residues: CASSPDRGGNQPQHF. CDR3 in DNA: TGTGCCAGCAGCCCCGACAGGGGAGGCAATCAGCCCCAGCATTTT.

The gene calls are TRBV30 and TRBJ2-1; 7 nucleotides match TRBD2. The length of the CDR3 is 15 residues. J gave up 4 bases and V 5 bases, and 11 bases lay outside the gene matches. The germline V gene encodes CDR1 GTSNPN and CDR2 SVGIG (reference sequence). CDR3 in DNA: TGTGCCTGGGACTCCCCGGCTAGCGGTTACAATGAGCAGTTCTTC. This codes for CAWDSPASGYNEQFF.

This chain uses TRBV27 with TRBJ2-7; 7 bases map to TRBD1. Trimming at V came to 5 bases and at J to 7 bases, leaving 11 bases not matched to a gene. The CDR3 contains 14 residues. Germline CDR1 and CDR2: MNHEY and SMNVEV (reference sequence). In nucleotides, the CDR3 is TGTGCCAGCAGTCCGGGACAGAGTACGAAAGAGCAGTACTTC. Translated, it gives CASSPGQSTKEQYF.